Listed here is a single TCR beta chain. Its cognate antigen is unknown. The sample is drawn from a study of cytomegalovirus exposure and HLA in healthy donors. 13 Jbeta primers and 60 Vbeta primers were used for the PCR. Profiled with immunoSEQ multiplex PCR; TCRdb holds only in-frame clones, not every one. The repertoire shows over 110,000 clones; the top ten hold about 0.96%. General study findings and limits: With later analysis, a missense DCLRE1C variant became linked to TCR beta V- and J-gene trimming.

The CDR3 is made up of 14 amino acids. V was shortened by 10 bases and J by 2 bases, with 18 bases between the two germline ends. CDR1 and CDR2 from the germline V gene are SGDLS and YYNGEE. V usage is TRBV9 and J usage is TRBJ1-2; D unclear. The sample consisted of PBMCs. This TCR was recovered from a male donor in good health and CMV-seronegative. In nucleotides, the CDR3 is TGTGCCGGGCTACCAGAAAGGCTCAACTATGGCTACACCTTC. Residues: CAGLPERLNYGYTF.